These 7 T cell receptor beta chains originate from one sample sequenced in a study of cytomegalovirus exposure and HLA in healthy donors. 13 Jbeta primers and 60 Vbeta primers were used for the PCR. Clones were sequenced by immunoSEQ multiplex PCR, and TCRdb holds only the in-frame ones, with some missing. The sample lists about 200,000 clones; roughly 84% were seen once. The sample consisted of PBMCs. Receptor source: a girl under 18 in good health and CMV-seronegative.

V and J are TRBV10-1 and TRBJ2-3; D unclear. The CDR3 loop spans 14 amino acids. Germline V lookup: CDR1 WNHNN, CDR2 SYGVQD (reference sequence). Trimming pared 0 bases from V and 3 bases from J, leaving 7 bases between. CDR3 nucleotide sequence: TGCGCCAGCAGTGAGTCTGGAGCGACAGATACGCAGTATTTT. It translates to CASSESGATDTQYF.

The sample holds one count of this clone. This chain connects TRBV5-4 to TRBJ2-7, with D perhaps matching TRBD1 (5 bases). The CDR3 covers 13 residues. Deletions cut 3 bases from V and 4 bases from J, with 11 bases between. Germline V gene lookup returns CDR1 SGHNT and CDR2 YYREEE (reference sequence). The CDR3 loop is CASSSTELYEQYF. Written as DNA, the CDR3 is TGTGCCAGCAGCTCGACAGAGCTATACGAGCAGTACTTC.

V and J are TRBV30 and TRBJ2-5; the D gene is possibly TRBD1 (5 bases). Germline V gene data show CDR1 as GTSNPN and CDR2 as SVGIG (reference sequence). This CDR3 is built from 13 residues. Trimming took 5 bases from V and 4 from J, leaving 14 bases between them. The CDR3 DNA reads TGTGCCTGGCAAAGGGGTTTGCGAGAGACCCAGTACTTC. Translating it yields CAWQRGLRETQYF.

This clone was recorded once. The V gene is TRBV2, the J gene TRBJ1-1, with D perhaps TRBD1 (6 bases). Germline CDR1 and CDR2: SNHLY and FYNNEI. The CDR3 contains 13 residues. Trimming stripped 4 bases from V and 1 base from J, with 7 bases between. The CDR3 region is CASSAGENTEAFF. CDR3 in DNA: TGTGCCAGCAGTGCAGGGGAGAACACTGAAGCTTTCTTT.

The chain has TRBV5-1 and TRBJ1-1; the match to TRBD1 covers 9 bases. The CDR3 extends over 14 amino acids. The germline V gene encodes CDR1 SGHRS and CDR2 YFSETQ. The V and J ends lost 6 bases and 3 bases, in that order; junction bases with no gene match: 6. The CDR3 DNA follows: TGCGCCAGCAAGACAGGGGGGGAGCACACTGAAGCTTTCTTT. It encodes CASKTGGEHTEAFF.

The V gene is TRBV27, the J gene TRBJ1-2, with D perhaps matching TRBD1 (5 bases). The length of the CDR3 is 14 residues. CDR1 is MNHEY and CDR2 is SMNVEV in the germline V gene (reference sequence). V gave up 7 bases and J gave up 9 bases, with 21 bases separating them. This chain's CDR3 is CASTPGGGEGSYTF. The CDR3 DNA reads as TGTGCCAGCACCCCCGGCGGAGGGGAGGGAAGCTACACCTTC.

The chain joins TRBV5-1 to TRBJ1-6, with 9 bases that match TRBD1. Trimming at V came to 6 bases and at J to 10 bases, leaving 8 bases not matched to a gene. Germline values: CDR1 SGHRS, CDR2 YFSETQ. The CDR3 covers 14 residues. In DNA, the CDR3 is TGCGCCAGCAAAACAGGGGGCGATGGGTCACCCCTCCACTTT. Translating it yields CASKTGGDGSPLHF. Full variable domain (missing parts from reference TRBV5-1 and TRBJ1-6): KAGVTQTPRYLIKTRGQQVTLSCSPISGHRSVSWYQQTPGQGLQFLFEYFSETQRNKGNFPGRFSGRQFSNSRSEMNVSTLELGDSALYLCASKTGGDGSPLHFGNGTRLTVT.